This entry lists 30 T cell receptor beta chains sequenced from one sample in a study of cytomegalovirus exposure and HLA in healthy donors (dated by TCRdb to 2015 to 2018). Libraries were made using the immunoSEQ multiplex PCR assay. A mixture of 60 forward primers for TCR Vbeta segments and 13 reverse primers for TCR Jbeta segments was used in the multiplex PCR. The table comes from immuneACCESS by way of TCRdb, which keeps in-frame sequences with V and J called. Part of the clones is missing from these tables; in studies checked, under half for an unresolved V gene and the rest for unknown reasons. This sample comprises approximately 100,000 clones, roughly 69% of them detected only once. Approximately 3.8% of the sample goes to the ten largest clones. Sequenced: PBMCs. The receptors come from a man aged 25 to 40 in good health and CMV-seropositive.

This rearrangement joins TRBV14 to TRBJ1-2; D gene ambiguous. Per the germline V gene, CDR1 is SGHDN and CDR2 is FVKESK. The CDR3 spans 13 residues. V was trimmed by 5 bases and J by 8 bases, leaving 15 bases between them. The CDR3 DNA reads as TGTGCCAGCAGCATAATGACGACGGGAGGCTACACCTTC. It codes for CASSIMTTGGYTF. The complete variable domain, with remaining parts taken from reference TRBV14 and TRBJ1-2, reads EAGVTQFPSHSVIEKGQTVTLRCDPISGHDNLYWYRRVMGKEIKFLLHFVKESKQDESGMPNNRFLAERTGGTYSTLKVQPAELEDSGVYFCASSIMTTGGYTFGSGTRLTVV.

The chain is built from TRBV7-9 and TRBJ1-1; D might be TRBD1 (5 bases). The CDR3 is 14 residues long. From germline, CDR1 is SEHNR and CDR2 FQNEAQ (reference sequence). Trimming stripped 3 bases from V and 3 bases from J, with 11 bases between. This chain's CDR3 is CASSFLGGDTEAFF. The CDR3 nucleotides are TGTGCCAGCAGCTTCCTGGGGGGGGACACTGAAGCTTTCTTT.

This clone turned up a few times. The chain combines TRBV11-3 with TRBJ2-2; maybe TRBD1 (6 bases). The CDR3 runs 14 residues. Germline values: CDR1 SGHNT, CDR2 YENEEA. With 4 bases removed from V and 4 bases from J, the gap between germline ends came to 10 bases. The CDR3: CASSSRTATGELFF. The CDR3 nucleotides are TGTGCCAGCAGCTCTCGGACAGCCACCGGGGAGCTGTTTTTT. The variable domain in full, with the rest retrieved from reference TRBV11-3 and TRBJ2-2, is EAGVVQSPRYKIIEKKQPVAFWCNPISGHNTLYWYLQNLGQGPELLIRYENEEAVDDSQLPKDRFSAERLKGVDSTLKIQPAELGDSAVYLCASSSRTATGELFFGEGSRLTVL.

The CDR3 protein is CASTSVGTGVPEAFF. The CDR3 DNA reads as TGTGCCAGCACCTCCGTAGGGACAGGGGTCCCTGAAGCTTTCTTT. The chain employs TRBV27 and TRBJ1-1; 10 bases align to TRBD1. The CDR3 loop spans 15 amino acids. The germline V gene encodes CDR1 MNHEY and CDR2 SMNVEV (reference sequence). Unmatched junction bases numbered 11, after V lost 7 bases and J lost 6 bases.

This chain joins TRBV2 and TRBJ2-5; D not resolved. CDR3 length: 13 residues. The ends were cut back, 1 base at V and 4 bases at J, with 7 bases in the middle. The V gene's germline CDR1 is SNHLY and CDR2 FYNNEI. CDR3 nucleotide sequence: TGTGCCAGCAGTGAAGGGTCAGTAGAGACCCAGTACTTC. It is translated as CASSEGSVETQYF.

This clone was counted between two and nine times. This chain connects TRBV5-6 to TRBJ2-7; perhaps TRBD1 as D (6 bases). Germline V gives CDR1 SGHDT, CDR2 YYEEEE. Trimming removed 4 bases from V and 6 bases from J, with 14 bases in between. There are 13 residues in the CDR3. Here the CDR3 reads CASSEDGGPEQYF. The CDR3 nucleotides read TGTGCCAGCAGCGAGGATGGGGGCCCCGAGCAGTACTTC.

The chain uses TRBV21-1 and TRBJ1-6; no check of the table's D call, TRBD1, against the DNA was made. TRBV21-1 is tagged as a pseudogene. CDR3 size: 17 residues. Written as DNA, the CDR3 is TGTGCCAGCAGCAATAGATTGGGCCAGATCTATAATTCACCCCTCCACTTT. Protein product: CASSNRLGQIYNSPLHF.

V gene TRBV10-3 combines with J gene TRBJ1-5; maybe TRBD1 (6 bases). Deletions cut 9 bases from V and 4 bases from J, with 13 bases between. Germline V CDR1 and CDR2: ENHRY, SYGVKD. This CDR3 is built from 13 residues. CDR3 nucleotide sequence: TGTGCCATTTCGACAGGCGAAAATCAGCCCCAGCATTTT. As protein: CAISTGENQPQHF.

The sample holds one count of this clone. V usage is TRBV30 and J usage is TRBJ2-7, with 7 nucleotides matching TRBD1. CDR3 length: 15 amino acids. V was pared by 4 bases and J by 0 bases, with 9 bases of the junction left unmatched. Germline V gives CDR1 GTSNPN, CDR2 SVGIG (reference sequence). The CDR3 is CAWTTGTDLSYEQYF. In DNA form, the CDR3 reads TGTGCCTGGACAACCGGGACAGACCTCTCCTACGAGCAGTACTTC. Based on the CDR3 plus reference TRBV30 and TRBJ2-7, the full variable domain is SQTIHQWPATLVQPVGSPLSLECTVEGTSNPNLYWYRQAAGRGLQLLFYSVGIGQISSEVPQNLSASRPQDRQFILSSKKLLLSDSGFYLCAWTTGTDLSYEQYFGPGTRLTVT.

This clone was seen a handful of times. The chain carries TRBV14 and TRBJ2-5, with 9 positions matching TRBD1. This CDR3 region has 15 residues. V lost 4 bases, J lost 5 bases, and 8 bases stayed unmatched. CDR1 is SGHDN, CDR2 FVKESK, per germline. Here the CDR3 reads CASSRQQGASETQYF. For the CDR3, the DNA is TGTGCCAGCAGCCGCCAACAGGGGGCGAGTGAGACCCAGTACTTC.

This clone has more than one count but fewer than ten. The DNA of the CDR3 is TGTGCCAGTAGAAGTGTAGCAGGGTTTAGCAATCAGCCCCAGCATTTT. The encoded protein is CASRSVAGFSNQPQHF. The V and J genes are TRBV19 and TRBJ1-5, with a tentative D call TRBD1 (5 bases). Germline CDR1 reads LNHDA; CDR2 reads SQIVND (reference sequence). V was trimmed by 6 bases and J by 0 bases, leaving 15 bases between them. The CDR3 extends over 16 amino acids.

J is TRBJ2-7 and V is TRBV10-3, with 7 bases matching TRBD2. After removal of 4 bases from V and 0 bases from J, the junction contained 9 bases not matched to a gene. CDR3 length: 16 amino acids. CDR1 and CDR2 from the germline V gene are ENHRY and SYGVKD. The CDR3 protein is CAISAIAGLSSYEQYF. CDR3 nucleotides: TGTGCCATCAGTGCGATAGCGGGCCTGAGCTCCTACGAGCAGTACTTC.

The V gene is TRBV4-1, the J gene TRBJ2-5; tentatively, D is TRBD1 (5 bases). This CDR3 has 15 amino acids. The V end was cut by 1 base, the J end by 0 bases, with 9 bases between. CDR1 is MGHRA and CDR2 is YSYEKL in the germline V gene. CDR3 amino acids: CASSQVQDNQETQYF. CDR3 coding DNA: TGCGCCAGCAGCCAAGTTCAGGACAACCAAGAGACCCAGTACTTC.

This clone has a handful of counts. CDR3 DNA sequence: TGTGCCAGCAGCAAAAAGACGGGACACTTCCAAGAGACCCAGTACTTC. Its protein is CASSKKTGHFQETQYF. The V call is TRBV21-1, the J call TRBJ2-5; TRBD1 was called by the table and not checked on the DNA. TRBV21-1 is annotated as a pseudogene. This CDR3 has 16 amino acids.

In its sample, this clone was seen once. The V call is TRBV6-6, the J call TRBJ2-2, with TRBD1 identical over 9 bases. J lost 0 bases, V lost 4 bases, and 3 bases had no gene match. This CDR3 region has 16 residues. Germline CDR1 and CDR2: MNHNY and SVGAGI (reference sequence). CDR3 sequence: CASSWTGAANTGELFF. CDR3 in DNA: TGTGCCAGCAGTTGGACAGGGGCCGCGAACACCGGGGAGCTGTTTTTT.

This chain connects TRBV7-2 to TRBJ1-2; D remains ambiguous. V lost 5 bases and J lost 2, with 18 bases in between. CDR1 and CDR2 (germline): SGHTA, FQGNSA. This CDR3 spans 16 amino acids. The CDR3 reads CASSNLGWRSNYGYTF. The CDR3 nucleotides read TGTGCCAGCAGCAACCTCGGGTGGAGGTCCAACTATGGCTACACCTTC.

On this clone itself: Other DNA sequences in this sample translate to the same CDR3. The chain combines TRBV11-3 with TRBJ2-1, with a possible D match to TRBD1 (5 bases). This CDR3 has 13 amino acids. The V gene lost 4 bases and the J gene lost 2 bases, with 6 bases spanning the gap. Per germline, CDR1 SGHNT and CDR2 YENEEA. CDR3 nucleotides: TGTGCCAGCAGCTCAGGGACCTACAATGAGCAGTTCTTC. This encodes CASSSGTYNEQFF.

This chain uses TRBV2 with TRBJ2-2; unclear D gene. Per the germline V gene, CDR1 is SNHLY and CDR2 is FYNNEI. The V and J ends lost 7 bases and 1 base respectively, with 13 bases between them. The length of the CDR3 is 15 residues. This chain's CDR3 is CASKLGRMNTGELFF. The CDR3 bases are TGTGCCAGCAAATTAGGCAGGATGAACACCGGGGAGCTGTTTTTT. Drawing the rest from reference TRBV2 and TRBJ2-2, the complete variable domain is EPEVTQTPSHQVTQMGQEVILRCVPISNHLYFYWYRQILGQKVEFLVSFYNNEISEKSEIFDDQFSVERPDGSNFTLKIRSTKLEDSAMYFCASKLGRMNTGELFFGEGSRLTVL.

V is TRBV5-8 and J is TRBJ2-3; 8 bases agree with TRBD2. V was clipped by 0 bases and J by 9 bases; unmatched bases: 12. Per the germline V gene, CDR1 is SGHTS and CDR2 is YDEGEE. There are 16 residues in the CDR3. CDR3: CASSLEYGGAQGTQYF. The CDR3 DNA sequence: TGTGCCAGCAGCTTGGAATACGGGGGGGCCCAGGGAACGCAGTATTTT.

The chain links TRBV6-6 to TRBJ2-7; possible D gene TRBD1, 5 bases. The CDR3 sequence is 16 residues long. The V gene lost 5 bases and the J gene lost 0 bases, with 17 bases spanning the gap. Germline values: CDR1 MNHNY, CDR2 SVGAGI (reference sequence). The CDR3 here is CASSLSLTDLSYEQYF. In nucleotides, the CDR3 is TGTGCCAGCAGTCTTTCCCTGACAGACCTCTCCTACGAGCAGTACTTC.

This rearrangement joins TRBV5-1 to TRBJ2-1; no clear D. With 5 bases removed from V and 7 bases from J, the gap between germline ends came to 13 bases. Germline V gene lookup returns CDR1 SGHRS and CDR2 YFSETQ. The CDR3 has 13 amino acids. The CDR3 spells CASSRLVKNEQFF. The CDR3 DNA follows: TGCGCCAGCAGTAGGCTAGTTAAGAATGAGCAGTTCTTC. Full variable domain (remainder filled in from reference TRBV5-1 and TRBJ2-1): KAGVTQTPRYLIKTRGQQVTLSCSPISGHRSVSWYQQTPGQGLQFLFEYFSETQRNKGNFPGRFSGRQFSNSRSEMNVSTLELGDSALYLCASSRLVKNEQFFGPGTRLTVL.

The chain joins TRBV11-3 to TRBJ2-4; 8 bases are shared with TRBD1. V gave up 4 bases and J gave up 3 bases; unmatched junction bases: 2. Germline assignment: CDR1 SGHNT and CDR2 YENEEA. This CDR3 is built from 14 residues. The DNA of the CDR3 is TGTGCCAGCAGCTCCGGGACAGGCAAAAACATTCAGTACTTC. Its protein product is CASSSGTGKNIQYF.

The genes are TRBV19 and TRBJ1-1; D is uncertain. The ends were cut back, 8 bases at V and 1 base at J, with 11 bases in the middle. In germline, CDR1 is LNHDA, CDR2 SQIVND (reference sequence). The CDR3 runs to 13 residues. CDR3 protein: CASREQSNTEAFF. The CDR3 DNA sequence: TGTGCCAGTCGGGAACAATCGAACACTGAAGCTTTCTTT.

The chain carries TRBV2 and TRBJ2-1; 9 bases are shared with TRBD1. The V segment lost 7 bases and the J segment 5 bases; nucleotides outside the gene matches: 18. Looked up from germline, CDR1 is SNHLY and CDR2 is FYNNEI. The CDR3 runs to 18 residues. CDR3 sequence: CASTRSPAQGAEDNEQFF. In DNA form, the CDR3 reads TGTGCCAGCACCAGGTCCCCCGCACAGGGGGCGGAGGACAATGAGCAGTTCTTC.

This chain connects TRBV7-9 to TRBJ1-1, with 9 bases identical to TRBD1. Germline V gene sequence: CDR1 SEHNR, CDR2 FQNEAQ (reference sequence). The ends lost 5 bases at V and 4 bases at J; junction bases unmatched: 5. The CDR3 runs 14 residues. In nucleotides, the CDR3 is TGTGCCAGCAGCGCCCCACAGGGGGCCACTGAAGCTTTCTTT. Translated: CASSAPQGATEAFF.

The chain links TRBV11-2 to TRBJ2-7, with unresolved D. This CDR3 spans 16 amino acids. Germline CDR1 and CDR2: SGHAT and FQNNGV. V was trimmed by 6 bases and J by 0 bases, leaving 18 bases between them. This CDR3 reads CASSKKFGPSSYEQYF. The CDR3 DNA reads as TGTGCCAGCAGTAAGAAGTTCGGTCCGAGCTCCTACGAGCAGTACTTC.

In DNA, the CDR3 is TGTGCCAGCAGTGCGACTATAACTAAAAGCTCTGGAAACACCATATATTTT. Its protein is CASSATITKSSGNTIYF. The chain uses TRBV6-1 and TRBJ1-3; D call uncertain. This CDR3 has 17 amino acids. Germline V gene data show CDR1 as MNHNS and CDR2 as SASEGT. Trimming stripped 4 bases from V and 0 bases from J, with 16 bases between.

The V gene is TRBV7-9, the J gene TRBJ2-2, with TRBD2 as a possible D gene (5 bases). The CDR3 runs to 14 residues. The V end lost 1 base, the J end lost 5 bases, and 8 bases lay between the germline ends. The germline V gene has CDR1 SEHNR and CDR2 FQNEAQ (reference sequence). The CDR3, as DNA: TGTGCCAGCAGCTTAGTTTCGGGAACCGGGGAGCTGTTTTTT. Protein sequence: CASSLVSGTGELFF.

The V and J genes are TRBV4-1 and TRBJ1-1; possibly TRBD1 for D (5 bases). Germline V gives CDR1 MGHRA, CDR2 YSYEKL. CDR3 length: 14 amino acids. V was cut by 4 bases and J by 1 base, with 10 bases left in between. The CDR3 DNA reads as TGCGCCAGCAGCCCCGGACACCAGAACACTGAAGCTTTCTTT. It specifies CASSPGHQNTEAFF.

The V call is TRBV6-5, the J call TRBJ2-7, with TRBD1 identical over 9 bases. V dropped 6 bases and J dropped 6; count of bases not matched to a gene: 6. In germline, CDR1 is MNHEY, CDR2 SVGAGI. This CDR3 comprises 13 residues. The CDR3 spells CASRQGASSEQYF. In nucleotides, the CDR3 is TGTGCCAGCAGACAGGGGGCCTCTTCCGAGCAGTACTTC.